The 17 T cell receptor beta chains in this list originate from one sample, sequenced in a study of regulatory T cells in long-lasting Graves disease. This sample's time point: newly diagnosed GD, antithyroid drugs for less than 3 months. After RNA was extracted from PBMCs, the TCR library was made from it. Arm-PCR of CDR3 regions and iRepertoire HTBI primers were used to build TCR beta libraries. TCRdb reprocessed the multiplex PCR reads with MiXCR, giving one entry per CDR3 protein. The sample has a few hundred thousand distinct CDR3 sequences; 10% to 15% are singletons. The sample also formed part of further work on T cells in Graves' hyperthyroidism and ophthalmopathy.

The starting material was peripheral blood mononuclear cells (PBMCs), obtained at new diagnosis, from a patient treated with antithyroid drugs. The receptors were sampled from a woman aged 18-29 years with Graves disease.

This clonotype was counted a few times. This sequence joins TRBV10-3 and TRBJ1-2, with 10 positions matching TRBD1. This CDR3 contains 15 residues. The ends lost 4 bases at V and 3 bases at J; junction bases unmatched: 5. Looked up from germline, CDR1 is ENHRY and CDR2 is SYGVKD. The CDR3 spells CAISASGQGHYGYTF. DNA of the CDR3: TGTGCCATCAGTGCCTCGGGACAGGGGCACTATGGCTACACCTTC.

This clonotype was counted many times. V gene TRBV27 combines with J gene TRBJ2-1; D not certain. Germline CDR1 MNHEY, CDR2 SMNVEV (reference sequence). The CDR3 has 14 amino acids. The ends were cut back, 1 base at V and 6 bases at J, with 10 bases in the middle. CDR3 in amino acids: CASSLFAGSNEQFF. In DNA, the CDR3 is TGTGCCAGCAGTTTATTTGCCGGCTCCAATGAGCAGTTCTTC.

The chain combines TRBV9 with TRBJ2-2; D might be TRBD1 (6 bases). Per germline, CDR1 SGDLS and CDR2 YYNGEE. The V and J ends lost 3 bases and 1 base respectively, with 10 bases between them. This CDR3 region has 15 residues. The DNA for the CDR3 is TGTGCCAGCAGCGCCGGACAGCTGAACACCGGGGAGCTGTTTTTT. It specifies CASSAGQLNTGELFF.

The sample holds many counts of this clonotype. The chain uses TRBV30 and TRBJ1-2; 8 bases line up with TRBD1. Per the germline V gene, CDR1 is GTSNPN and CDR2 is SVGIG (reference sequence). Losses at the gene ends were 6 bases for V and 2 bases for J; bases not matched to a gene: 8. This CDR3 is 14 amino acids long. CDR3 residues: CACLRTGRNYGYTF. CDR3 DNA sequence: TGTGCCTGCCTAAGGACAGGGAGGAACTATGGCTACACCTTC.

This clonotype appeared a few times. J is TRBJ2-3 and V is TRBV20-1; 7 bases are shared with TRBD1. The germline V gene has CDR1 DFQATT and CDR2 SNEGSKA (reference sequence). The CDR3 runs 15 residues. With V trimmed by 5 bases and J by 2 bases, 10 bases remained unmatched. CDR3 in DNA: TGCAGTGCTTTCACCTGGACAGGCTACACAGATACGCAGTATTTT. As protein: CSAFTWTGYTDTQYF.

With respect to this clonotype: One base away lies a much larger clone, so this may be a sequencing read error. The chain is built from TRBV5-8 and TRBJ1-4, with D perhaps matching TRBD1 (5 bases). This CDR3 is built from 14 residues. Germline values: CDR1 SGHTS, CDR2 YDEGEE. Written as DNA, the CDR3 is TGTGCCAGCAGGTACAGGACACTGAATGAAAAACTGCTTTTT. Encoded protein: CASRYRTLNEKLLF.

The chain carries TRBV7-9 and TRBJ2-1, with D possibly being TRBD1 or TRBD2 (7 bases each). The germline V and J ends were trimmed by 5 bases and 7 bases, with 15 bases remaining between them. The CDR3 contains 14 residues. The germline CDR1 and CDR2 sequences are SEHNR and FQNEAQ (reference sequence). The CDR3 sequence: CASSPRQGGNEQFF. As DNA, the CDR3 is TGTGCCAGCAGCCCCCGACAGGGAGGGAATGAGCAGTTCTTC.

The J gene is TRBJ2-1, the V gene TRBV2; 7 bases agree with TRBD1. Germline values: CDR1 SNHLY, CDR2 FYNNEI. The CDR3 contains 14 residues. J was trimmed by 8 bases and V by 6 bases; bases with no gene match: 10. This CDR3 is CASRQRQGWDEQFF. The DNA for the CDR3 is TGTGCCAGCAGGCAAAGACAGGGCTGGGATGAGCAGTTCTTC. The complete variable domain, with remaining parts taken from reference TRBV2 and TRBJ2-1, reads EPEVTQTPSHQVTQMGQEVILRCVPISNHLYFYWYRQILGQKVEFLVSFYNNEISEKSEIFDDQFSVERPDGSNFTLKIRSTKLEDSAMYFCASRQRQGWDEQFFGPGTRLTVL.

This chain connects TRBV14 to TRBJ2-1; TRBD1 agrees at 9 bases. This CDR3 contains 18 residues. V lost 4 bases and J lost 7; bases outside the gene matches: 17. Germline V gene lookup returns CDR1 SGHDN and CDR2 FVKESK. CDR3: CASSPYSGTGPRANEQFF. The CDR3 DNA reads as TGTGCCAGCAGCCCTTATTCCGGGACAGGGCCGAGGGCGAATGAGCAGTTCTTC.

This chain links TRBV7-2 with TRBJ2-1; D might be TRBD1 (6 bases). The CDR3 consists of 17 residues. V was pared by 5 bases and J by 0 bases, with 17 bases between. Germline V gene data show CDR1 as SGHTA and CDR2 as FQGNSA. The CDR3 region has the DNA TGTGCCAGCAGCCTTTCCCCAACAGGGATCTCCTACAATGAGCAGTTCTTC. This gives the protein CASSLSPTGISYNEQFF. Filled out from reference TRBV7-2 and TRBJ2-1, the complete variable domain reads GAGVSQSPSNKVTEKGKDVELRCDPISGHTALYWYRQSLGQGLEFLIYFQGNSAPDKSGLPSDRFSAERTGGSVSTLTIQRTQQEDSAVYLCASSLSPTGISYNEQFFGPGTRLTVL.

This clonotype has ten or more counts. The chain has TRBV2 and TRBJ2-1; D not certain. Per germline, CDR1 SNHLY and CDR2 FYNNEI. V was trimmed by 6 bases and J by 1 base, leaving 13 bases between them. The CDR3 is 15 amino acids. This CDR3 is CASSGTKKSYNEQFF. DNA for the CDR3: TGTGCCAGCAGCGGAACCAAGAAATCCTACAATGAGCAGTTCTTC.

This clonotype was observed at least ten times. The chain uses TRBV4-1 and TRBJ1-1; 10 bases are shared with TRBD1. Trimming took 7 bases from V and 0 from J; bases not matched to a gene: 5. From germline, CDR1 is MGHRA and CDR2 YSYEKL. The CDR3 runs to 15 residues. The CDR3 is CASIPGTGVNTEAFF. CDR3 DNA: TGCGCCAGCATCCCCGGGACAGGGGTGAACACTGAAGCTTTCTTT.

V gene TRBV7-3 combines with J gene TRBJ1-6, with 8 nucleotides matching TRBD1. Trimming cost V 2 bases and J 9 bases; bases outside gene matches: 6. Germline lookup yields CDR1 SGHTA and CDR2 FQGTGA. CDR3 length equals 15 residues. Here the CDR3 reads CASSLSPGGGSPLHF. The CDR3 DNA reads TGTGCCAGCAGCTTATCGCCAGGGGGCGGTTCACCCCTCCACTTT.

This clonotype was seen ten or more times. CDR3 region: CASGLLARQGGGGGGELFF. The CDR3, as DNA: TGTGCTAGTGGTTTGTTAGCGAGACAGGGGGGCGGTGGCGGCGGGGAGCTGTTTTTT. V usage is TRBV12-5 and J usage is TRBJ2-2; 9 nucleotides match TRBD1. CDR3 length: 19 amino acids. The germline CDR1 and CDR2 sequences are LGHNT and FRNRAP. V was pared by 2 bases and J by 7 bases, with 17 bases of the junction left unmatched.

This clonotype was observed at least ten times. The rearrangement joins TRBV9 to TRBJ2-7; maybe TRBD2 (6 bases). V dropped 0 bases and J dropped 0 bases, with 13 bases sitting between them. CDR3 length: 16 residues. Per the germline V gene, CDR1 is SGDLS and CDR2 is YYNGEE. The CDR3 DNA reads TGTGCCAGCAGCGTAGAGGGTAGCGGCAGCTCCTACGAGCAGTACTTC. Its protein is CASSVEGSGSSYEQYF.

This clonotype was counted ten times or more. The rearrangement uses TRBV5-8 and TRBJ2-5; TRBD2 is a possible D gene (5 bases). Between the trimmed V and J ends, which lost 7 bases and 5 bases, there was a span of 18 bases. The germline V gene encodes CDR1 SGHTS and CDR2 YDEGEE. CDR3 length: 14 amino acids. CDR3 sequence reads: CASYLAAGSETQYF. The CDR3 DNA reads TGTGCCAGCTACCTGGCGGCGGGTAGTGAGACCCAGTACTTC.

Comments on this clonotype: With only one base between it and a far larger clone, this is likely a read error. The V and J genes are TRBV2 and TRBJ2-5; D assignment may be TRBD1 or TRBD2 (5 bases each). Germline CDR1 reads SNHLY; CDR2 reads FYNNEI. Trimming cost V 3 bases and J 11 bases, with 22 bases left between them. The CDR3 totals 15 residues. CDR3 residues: CASSEDGTNYNEQYF. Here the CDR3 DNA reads TGTGCCAGCAGTGAGGACGGGACGAACTACAATGAGCAGTACTTC.